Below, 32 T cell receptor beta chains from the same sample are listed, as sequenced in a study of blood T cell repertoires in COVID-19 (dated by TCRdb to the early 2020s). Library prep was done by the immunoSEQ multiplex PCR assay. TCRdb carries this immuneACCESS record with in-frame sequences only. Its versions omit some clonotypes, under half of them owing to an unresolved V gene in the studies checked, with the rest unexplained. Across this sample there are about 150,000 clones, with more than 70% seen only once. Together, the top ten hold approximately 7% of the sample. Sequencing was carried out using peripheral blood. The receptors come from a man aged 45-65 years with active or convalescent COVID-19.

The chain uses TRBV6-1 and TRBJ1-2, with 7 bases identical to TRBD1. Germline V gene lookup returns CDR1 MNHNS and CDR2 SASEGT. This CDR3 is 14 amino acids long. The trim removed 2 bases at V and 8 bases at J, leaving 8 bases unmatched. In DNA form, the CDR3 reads TGTGCCAGCAGTGAAAGCAGGGGGTTCGGCGGCTACACCTTC. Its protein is CASSESRGFGGYTF.

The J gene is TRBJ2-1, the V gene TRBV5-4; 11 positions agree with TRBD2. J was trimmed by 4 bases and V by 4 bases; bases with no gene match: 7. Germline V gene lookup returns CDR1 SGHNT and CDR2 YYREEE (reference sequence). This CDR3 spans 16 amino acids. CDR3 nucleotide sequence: TGTGCCAGCAGCGTCGACGGGACTAGCGGATACAATGAGCAGTTCTTC. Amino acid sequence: CASSVDGTSGYNEQFF.

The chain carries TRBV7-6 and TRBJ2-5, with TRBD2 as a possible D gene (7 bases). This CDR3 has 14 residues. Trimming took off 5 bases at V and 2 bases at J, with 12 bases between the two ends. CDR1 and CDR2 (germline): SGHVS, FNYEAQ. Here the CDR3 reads CASSARGGQETQYF. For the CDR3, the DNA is TGTGCCAGCAGCGCGAGGGGGGGGCAAGAGACCCAGTACTTC.

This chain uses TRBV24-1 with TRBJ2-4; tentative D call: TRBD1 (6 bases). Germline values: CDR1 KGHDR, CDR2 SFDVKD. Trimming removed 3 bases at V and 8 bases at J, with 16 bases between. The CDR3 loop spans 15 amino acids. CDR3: CATSDRASRGDIQYF. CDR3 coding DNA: TGTGCCACCAGTGATCGAGCTAGCAGGGGAGACATTCAGTACTTC.

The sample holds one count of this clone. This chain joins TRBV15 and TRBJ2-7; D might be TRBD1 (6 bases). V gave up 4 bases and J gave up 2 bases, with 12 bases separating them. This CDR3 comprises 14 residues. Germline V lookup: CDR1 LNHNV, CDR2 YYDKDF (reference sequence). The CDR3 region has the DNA TGTGCCACCAGCAAAGACTACAGGGCCTACGAGCAGTACTTC. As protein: CATSKDYRAYEQYF.

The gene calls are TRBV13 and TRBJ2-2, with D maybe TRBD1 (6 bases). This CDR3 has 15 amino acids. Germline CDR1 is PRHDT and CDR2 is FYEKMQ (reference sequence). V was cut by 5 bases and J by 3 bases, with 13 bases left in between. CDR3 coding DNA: TGTGCCAGCAGCCCACGGACAGCCTACACCGGGGAGCTGTTTTTT. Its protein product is CASSPRTAYTGELFF.

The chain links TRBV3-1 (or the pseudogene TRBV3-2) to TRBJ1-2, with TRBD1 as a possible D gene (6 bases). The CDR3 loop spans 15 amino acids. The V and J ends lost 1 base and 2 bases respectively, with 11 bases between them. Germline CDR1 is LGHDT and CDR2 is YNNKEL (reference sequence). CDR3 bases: TGTGCCAGCAGCCAAGGAGAGGGGGTGAACTATGGCTACACCTTC. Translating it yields CASSQGEGVNYGYTF.

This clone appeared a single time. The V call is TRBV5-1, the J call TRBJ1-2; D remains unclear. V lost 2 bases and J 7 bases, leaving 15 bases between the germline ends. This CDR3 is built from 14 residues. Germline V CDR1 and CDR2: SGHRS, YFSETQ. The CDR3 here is CASSFDGGSVGYTF. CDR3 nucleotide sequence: TGCGCCAGCAGCTTCGACGGAGGTTCGGTTGGCTACACCTTC.

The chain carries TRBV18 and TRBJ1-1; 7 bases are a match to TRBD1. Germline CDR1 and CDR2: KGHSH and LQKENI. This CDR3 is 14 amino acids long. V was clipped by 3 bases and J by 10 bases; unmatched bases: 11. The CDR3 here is CASSPQTGPLGAFF. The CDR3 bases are TGTGCCAGCTCACCGCAGACAGGGCCCCTGGGAGCTTTCTTT.

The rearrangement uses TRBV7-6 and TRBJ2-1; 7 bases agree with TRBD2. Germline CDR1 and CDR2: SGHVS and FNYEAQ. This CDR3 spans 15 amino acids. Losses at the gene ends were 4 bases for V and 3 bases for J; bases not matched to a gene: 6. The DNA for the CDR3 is TGTGCCAGCAGCTCCGGGACTACCGTCTACAATGAGCAGTTCTTC. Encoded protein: CASSSGTTVYNEQFF.

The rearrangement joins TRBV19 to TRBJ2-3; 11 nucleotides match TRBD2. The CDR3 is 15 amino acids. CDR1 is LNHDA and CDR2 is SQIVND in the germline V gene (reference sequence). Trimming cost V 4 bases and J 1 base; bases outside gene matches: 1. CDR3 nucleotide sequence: TGTGCCAGTAGTACACTAGCGGGAGGCACAGATACGCAGTATTTT. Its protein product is CASSTLAGGTDTQYF.

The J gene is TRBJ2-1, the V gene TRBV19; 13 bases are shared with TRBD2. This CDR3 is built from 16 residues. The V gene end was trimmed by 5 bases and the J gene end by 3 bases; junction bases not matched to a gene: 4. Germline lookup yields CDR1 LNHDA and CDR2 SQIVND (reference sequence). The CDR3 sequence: CASSRTSGGLYNEQFF. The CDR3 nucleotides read TGTGCCAGTAGTCGGACTAGCGGGGGCCTCTACAATGAGCAGTTCTTC.

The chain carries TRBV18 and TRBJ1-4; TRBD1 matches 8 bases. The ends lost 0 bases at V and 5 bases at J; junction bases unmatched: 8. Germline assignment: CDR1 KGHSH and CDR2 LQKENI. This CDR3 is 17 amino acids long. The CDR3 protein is CASSPPVGGQENEKLFF. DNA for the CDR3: TGTGCCAGCTCACCACCGGTTGGGGGACAGGAGAATGAAAAACTGTTTTTT.

The CDR3 protein is CASSLPGTRFNEQFF. In DNA, the CDR3 is TGTGCCAGCAGCCTCCCCGGGACTAGATTCAATGAGCAGTTCTTC. J is TRBJ2-1 and V is TRBV3-1 (or the pseudogene TRBV3-2); TRBD2 matches 8 bases. This CDR3 spans 15 amino acids. V was clipped by 4 bases and J by 6 bases; unmatched bases: 8. The V gene's germline CDR1 is LGHDT and CDR2 YNNKEL (reference sequence).

The CDR3, as DNA: TGTGCCAGTAGTCCCCGGACAGGGATGCAGCCCCAGCATTTT. It encodes CASSPRTGMQPQHF. The gene calls are TRBV19 and TRBJ1-5; 8 nucleotides match TRBD1. CDR3 length: 14 residues. J gave up 7 bases and V 5 bases, and 7 bases lay outside the gene matches. Germline lookup yields CDR1 LNHDA and CDR2 SQIVND (reference sequence).

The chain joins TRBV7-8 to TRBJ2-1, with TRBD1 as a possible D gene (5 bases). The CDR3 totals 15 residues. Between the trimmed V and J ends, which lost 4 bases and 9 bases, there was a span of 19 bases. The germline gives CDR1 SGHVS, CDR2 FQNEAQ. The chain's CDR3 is CASSYLGRGYGEQFF. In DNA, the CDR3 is TGTGCCAGCAGCTATTTGGGTAGGGGTTATGGTGAGCAGTTCTTC.

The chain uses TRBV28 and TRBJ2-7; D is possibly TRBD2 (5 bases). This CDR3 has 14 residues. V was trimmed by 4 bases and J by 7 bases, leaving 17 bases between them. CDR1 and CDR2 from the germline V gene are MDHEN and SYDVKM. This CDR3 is CASSSSIGYEEQYF. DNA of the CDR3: TGTGCCAGCAGTTCTAGCATAGGGTACGAAGAGCAGTACTTC. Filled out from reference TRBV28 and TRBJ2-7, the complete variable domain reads DVKVTQSSRYLVKRTGEKVFLECVQDMDHENMFWYRQDPGLGLRLIYFSYDVKMKEKGDIPEGYSVSREKKERFSLILESASTNQTSMYLCASSSSIGYEEQYFGPGTRLTVT.

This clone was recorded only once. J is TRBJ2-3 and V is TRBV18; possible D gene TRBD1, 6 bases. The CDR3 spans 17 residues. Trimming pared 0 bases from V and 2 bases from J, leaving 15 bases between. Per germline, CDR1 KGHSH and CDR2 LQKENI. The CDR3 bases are TGTGCCAGCTCACCACCAGTTGGGGGCGATTTCACAGATACGCAGTATTTT. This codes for CASSPPVGGDFTDTQYF. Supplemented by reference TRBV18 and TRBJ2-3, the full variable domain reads NAGVMQNPRHLVRRRGQEARLRCSPMKGHSHVYWYRQLPEEGLKFMVYLQKENIIDESGMPKERFSAEFPKEGPSILRIQQVVRGDSAAYFCASSPPVGGDFTDTQYFGPGTRLTVL.

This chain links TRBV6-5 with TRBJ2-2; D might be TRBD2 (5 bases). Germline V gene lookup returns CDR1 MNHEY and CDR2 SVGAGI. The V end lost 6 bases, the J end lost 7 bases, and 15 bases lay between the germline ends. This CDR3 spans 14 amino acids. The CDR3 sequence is CASREDDTGGELFF. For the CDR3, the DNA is TGTGCCAGCAGGGAGGACGATACGGGCGGGGAGCTGTTTTTT.

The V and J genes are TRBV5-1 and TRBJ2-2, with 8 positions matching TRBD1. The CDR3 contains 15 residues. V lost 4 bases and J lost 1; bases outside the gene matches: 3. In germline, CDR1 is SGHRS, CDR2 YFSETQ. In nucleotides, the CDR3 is TGCGCCAGCAGCCCCGACAGGGGGAACACCGGGGAGCTGTTTTTT. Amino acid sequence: CASSPDRGNTGELFF.

The CDR3 region is CASSLTPFAGAVHEQFF. CDR3 DNA sequence: TGTGCCAGCAGCTTAACCCCTTTCGCGGGCGCGGTCCATGAGCAGTTCTTC. The chain recombines TRBV7-9 with TRBJ2-1, with D possibly TRBD2 on 5 matching bases. Germline V gene data show CDR1 as SEHNR and CDR2 as FQNEAQ (reference sequence). The CDR3 has 17 amino acids. Trimming removed 2 bases at V and 8 bases at J, with 22 bases between.

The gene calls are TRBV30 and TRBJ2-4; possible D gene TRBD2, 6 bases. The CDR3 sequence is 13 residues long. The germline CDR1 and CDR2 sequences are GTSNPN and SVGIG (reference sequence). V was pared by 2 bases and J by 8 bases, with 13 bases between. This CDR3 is CAWSKAGLYIQYF. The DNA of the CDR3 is TGTGCCTGGAGTAAGGCGGGATTATACATTCAGTACTTC.

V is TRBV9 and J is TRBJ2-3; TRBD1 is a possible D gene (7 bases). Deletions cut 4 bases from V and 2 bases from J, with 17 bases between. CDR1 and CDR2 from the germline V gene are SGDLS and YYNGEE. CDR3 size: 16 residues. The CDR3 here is CASSLRGRENTDTQYF. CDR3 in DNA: TGTGCCAGCAGCCTAAGGGGGCGGGAAAACACAGATACGCAGTATTTT.

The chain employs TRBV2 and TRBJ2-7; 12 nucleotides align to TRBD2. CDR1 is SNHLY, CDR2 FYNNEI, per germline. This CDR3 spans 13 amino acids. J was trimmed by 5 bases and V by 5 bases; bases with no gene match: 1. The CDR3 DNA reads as TGTGCCAGCAGTCGGACTAGCGGGAACGAGCAGTACTTC. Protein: CASSRTSGNEQYF.

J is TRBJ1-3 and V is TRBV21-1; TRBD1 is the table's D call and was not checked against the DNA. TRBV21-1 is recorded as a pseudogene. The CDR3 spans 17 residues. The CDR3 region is CASSKAGGRPAGNTIYF. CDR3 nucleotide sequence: TGTGCCAGCAGCAAAGCTGGGGGCAGGCCTGCTGGAAACACCATATATTTT.

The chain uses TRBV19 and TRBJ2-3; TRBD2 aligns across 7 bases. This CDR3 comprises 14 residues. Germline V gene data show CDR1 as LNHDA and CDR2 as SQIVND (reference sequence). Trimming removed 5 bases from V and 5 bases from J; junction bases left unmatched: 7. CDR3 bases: TGTGCCAGTAGTTACGGGGGAGGGGTAGATACGCAGTATTTT. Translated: CASSYGGGVDTQYF.

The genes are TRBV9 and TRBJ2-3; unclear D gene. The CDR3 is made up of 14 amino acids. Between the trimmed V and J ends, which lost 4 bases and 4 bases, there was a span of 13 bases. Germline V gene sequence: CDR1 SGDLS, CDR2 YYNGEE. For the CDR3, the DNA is TGTGCCAGCAGCTTCACCGGGTCCGCAGATACGCAGTATTTT. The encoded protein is CASSFTGSADTQYF.

The CDR3 region is CASSTTGFGNSPLHF. Written as DNA, the CDR3 is TGTGCCAGCAGTACGACAGGGTTTGGTAATTCACCCCTCCACTTT. This rearrangement joins TRBV2 to TRBJ1-6; 7 bases fit TRBD1. The V and J ends lost 5 bases and 6 bases, in that order; junction bases with no gene match: 7. Germline CDR1 reads SNHLY; CDR2 reads FYNNEI. The CDR3 extends over 15 amino acids.

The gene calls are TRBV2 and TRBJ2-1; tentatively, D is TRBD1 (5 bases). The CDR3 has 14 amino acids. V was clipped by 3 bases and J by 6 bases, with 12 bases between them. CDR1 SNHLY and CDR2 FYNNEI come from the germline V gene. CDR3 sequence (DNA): TGTGCCAGCAGTGAGGACGGCCAGGGCAATGAGCAGTTCTTC. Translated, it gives CASSEDGQGNEQFF.

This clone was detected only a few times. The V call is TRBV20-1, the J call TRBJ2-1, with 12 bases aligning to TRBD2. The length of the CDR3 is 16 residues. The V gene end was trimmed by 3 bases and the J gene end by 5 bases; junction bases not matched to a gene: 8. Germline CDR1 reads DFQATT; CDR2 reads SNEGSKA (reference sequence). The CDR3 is CSASFWTSGVNNEQFF. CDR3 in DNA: TGCAGTGCTAGTTTTTGGACTAGCGGGGTGAACAATGAGCAGTTCTTC.

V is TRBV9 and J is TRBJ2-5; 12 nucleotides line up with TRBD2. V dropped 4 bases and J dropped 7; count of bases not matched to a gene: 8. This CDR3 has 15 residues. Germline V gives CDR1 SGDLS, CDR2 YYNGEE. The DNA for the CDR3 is TGTGCCAGCAGCTCCGGACTAGCGGGGCTGGGGACCCAGTACTTC. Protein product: CASSSGLAGLGTQYF.

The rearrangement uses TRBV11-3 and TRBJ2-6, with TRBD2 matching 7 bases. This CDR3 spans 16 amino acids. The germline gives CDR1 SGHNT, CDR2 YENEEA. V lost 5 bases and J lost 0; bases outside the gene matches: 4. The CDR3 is CASSHGTNSGANVLTF. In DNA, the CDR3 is TGTGCCAGCAGCCACGGGACTAACTCTGGGGCCAACGTCCTGACTTTC.